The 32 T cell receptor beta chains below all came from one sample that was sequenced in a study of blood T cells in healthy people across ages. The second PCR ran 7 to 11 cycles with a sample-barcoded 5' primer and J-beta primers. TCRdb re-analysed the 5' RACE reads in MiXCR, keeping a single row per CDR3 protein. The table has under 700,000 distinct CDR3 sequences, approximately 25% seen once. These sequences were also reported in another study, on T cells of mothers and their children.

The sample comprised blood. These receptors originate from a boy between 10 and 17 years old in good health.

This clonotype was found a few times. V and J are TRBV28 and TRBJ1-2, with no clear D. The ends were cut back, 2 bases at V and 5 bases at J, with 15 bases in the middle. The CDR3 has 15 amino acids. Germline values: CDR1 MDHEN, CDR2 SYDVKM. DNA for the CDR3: TGTGCCAGCAGTTTAGGATGGAGTAATAAATATGGCTACACCTTC. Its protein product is CASSLGWSNKYGYTF.

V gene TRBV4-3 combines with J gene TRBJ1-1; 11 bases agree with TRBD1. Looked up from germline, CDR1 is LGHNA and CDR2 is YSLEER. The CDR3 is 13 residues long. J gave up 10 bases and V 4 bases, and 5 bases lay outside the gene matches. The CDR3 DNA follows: TGCGCCAGCAGCCGGGGGACAGGGGGGTTAGCTTTCTTT. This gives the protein CASSRGTGGLAFF.

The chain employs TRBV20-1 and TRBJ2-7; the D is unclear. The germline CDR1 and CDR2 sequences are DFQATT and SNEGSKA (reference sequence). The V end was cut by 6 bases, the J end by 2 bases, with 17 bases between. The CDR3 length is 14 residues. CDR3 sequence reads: CSASEVKDTYEQYF. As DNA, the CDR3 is TGCAGTGCCAGTGAAGTGAAGGATACCTACGAGCAGTACTTC.

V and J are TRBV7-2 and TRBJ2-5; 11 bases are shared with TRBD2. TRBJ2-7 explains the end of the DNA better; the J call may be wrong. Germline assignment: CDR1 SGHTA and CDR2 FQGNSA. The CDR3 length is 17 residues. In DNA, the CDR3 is TGTGCCAGCAGCTTAGGGGGACTAGCGGCGCTCTCCTACGAGCAGTACTTC. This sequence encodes CASSLGGLAALSYEQYF.

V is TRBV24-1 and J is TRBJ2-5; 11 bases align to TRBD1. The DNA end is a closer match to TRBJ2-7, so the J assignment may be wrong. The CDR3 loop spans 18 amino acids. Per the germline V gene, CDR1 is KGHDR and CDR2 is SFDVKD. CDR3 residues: CATSDPSSGTGGPYEQYF. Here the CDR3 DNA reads TGTGCCACCAGTGACCCCAGCTCCGGGACAGGGGGTCCCTACGAGCAGTACTTC.

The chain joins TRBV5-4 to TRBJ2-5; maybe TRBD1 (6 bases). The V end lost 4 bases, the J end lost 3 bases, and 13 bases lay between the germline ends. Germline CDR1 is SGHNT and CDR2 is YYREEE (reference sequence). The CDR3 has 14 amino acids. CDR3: CASSRGQTEETQYF. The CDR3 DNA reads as TGTGCCAGCAGCCGAGGACAGACTGAAGAGACCCAGTACTTC.

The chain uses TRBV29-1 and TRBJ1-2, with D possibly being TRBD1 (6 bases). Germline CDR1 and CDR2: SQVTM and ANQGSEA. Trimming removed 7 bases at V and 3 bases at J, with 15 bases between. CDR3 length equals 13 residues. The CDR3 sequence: CSAAETGYYGYTF. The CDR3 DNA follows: TGCAGCGCCGCCGAAACAGGGTACTATGGCTACACCTTC.

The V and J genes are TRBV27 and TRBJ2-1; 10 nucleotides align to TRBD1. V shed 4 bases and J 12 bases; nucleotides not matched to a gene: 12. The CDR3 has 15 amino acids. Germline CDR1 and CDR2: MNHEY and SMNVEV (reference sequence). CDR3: CASSSSGTGDPGQFF. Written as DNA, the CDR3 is TGTGCCAGCAGTTCCTCCGGGACAGGGGATCCAGGGCAGTTCTTC.

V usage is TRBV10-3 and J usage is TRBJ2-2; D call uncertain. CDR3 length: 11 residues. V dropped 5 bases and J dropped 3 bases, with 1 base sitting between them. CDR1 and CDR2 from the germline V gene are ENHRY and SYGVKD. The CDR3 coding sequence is TGTGCCATCAGTCACACCGGGGAGCTGTTTTTT. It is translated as CAISHTGELFF.

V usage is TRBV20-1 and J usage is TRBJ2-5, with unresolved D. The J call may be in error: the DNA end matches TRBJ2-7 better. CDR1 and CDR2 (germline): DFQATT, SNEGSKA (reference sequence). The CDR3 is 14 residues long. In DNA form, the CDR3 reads TGCAGTGCTCAAAGGCCTGACACCTACTACGAGCAGTACTTC. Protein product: CSAQRPDTYYEQYF.

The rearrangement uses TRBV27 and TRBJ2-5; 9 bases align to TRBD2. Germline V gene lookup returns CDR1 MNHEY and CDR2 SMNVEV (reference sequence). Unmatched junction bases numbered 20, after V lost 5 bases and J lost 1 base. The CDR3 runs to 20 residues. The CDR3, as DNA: TGTGCCAGCAGTCTAATGGTTCACCTTGGAGCGGGGGGACTCCAAGAGACCCAGTACTTC. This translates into CASSLMVHLGAGGLQETQYF.

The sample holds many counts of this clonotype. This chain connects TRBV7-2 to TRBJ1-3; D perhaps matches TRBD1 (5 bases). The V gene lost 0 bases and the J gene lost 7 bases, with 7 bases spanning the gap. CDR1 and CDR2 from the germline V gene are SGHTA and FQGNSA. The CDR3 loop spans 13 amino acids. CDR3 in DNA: TGTGCCAGCAGCTTAGCGCGGGGGAACACCATATATTTT. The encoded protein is CASSLARGNTIYF.

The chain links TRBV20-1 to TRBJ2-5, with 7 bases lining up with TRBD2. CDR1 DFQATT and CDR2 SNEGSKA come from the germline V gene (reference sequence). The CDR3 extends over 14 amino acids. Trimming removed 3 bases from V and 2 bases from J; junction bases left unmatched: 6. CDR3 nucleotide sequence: TGCAGTGCTAGCGTCCTAGCGGTACAAGAGACCCAGTACTTC. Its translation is CSASVLAVQETQYF.

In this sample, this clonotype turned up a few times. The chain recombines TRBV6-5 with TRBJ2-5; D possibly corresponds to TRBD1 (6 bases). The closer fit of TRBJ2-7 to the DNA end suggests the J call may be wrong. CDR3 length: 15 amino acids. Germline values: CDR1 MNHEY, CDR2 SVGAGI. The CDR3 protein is CASSYSYRDNYEQYF. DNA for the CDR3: TGTGCCAGCAGTTACTCCTACCGGGACAACTACGAGCAGTACTTC.

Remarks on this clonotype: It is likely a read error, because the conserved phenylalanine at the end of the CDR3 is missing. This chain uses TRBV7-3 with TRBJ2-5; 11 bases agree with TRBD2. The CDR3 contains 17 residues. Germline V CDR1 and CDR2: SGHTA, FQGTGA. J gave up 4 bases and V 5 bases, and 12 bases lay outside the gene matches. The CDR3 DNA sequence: TGTGCCAGCAGCGCCTACTCACTAGCGGGAGTTGGAGAGACCCAGTACCTC. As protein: CASSAYSLAGVGETQYL.

The CDR3: CNIEGRGSNTEAFF. The DNA of the CDR3 is TGCAACATCGAGGGGCGGGGCTCTAACACTGAAGCTTTCTTT. The chain combines TRBV29-1 with TRBJ1-1, with a tentative D call TRBD1 (5 bases). Germline loops: CDR1 SQVTM, CDR2 ANQGSEA. The CDR3 length is 14 residues. The whole variable domain, filled in from reference TRBV29-1 and TRBJ1-1, reads SAVISQKPSRDICQRGTSLTIQCQVDSQVTMMFWYRQQPGQSLTLIATANQGSEATYESGFVIDKFPISRPNLTFSTLTVSNMSPEDSSIYLCNIEGRGSNTEAFFGQGTRLTVV.

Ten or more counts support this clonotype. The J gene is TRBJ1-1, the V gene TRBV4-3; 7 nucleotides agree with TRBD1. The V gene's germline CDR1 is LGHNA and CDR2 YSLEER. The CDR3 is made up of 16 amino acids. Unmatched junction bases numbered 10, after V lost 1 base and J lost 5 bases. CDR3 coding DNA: TGCGCCAGCAGCCAAGGAGGGCAGTCAGGGGGAACTGAAGCTTTCTTT. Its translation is CASSQGGQSGGTEAFF.

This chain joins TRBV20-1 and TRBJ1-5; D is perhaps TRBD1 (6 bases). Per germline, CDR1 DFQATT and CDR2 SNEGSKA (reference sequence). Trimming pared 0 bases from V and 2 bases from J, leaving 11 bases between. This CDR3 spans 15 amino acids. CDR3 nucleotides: TGCAGTGCTAGAGATCGGTCAGGGGGCAATCAGCCCCAGCATTTT. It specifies CSARDRSGGNQPQHF.

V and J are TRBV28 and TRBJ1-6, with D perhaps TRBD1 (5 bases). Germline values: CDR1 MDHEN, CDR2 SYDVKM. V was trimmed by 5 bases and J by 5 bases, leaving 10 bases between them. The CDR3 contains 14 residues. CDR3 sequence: CASSPGANNSPLHF. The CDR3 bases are TGTGCCAGCAGTCCCGGGGCAAATAATTCACCCCTCCACTTT.

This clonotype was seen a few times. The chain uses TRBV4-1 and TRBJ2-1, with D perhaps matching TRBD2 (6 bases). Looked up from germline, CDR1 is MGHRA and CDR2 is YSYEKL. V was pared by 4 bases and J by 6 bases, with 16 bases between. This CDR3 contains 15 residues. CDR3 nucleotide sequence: TGCGCCAGCAGCCCGGAGGGGTTTACCCCCAATGAGCAGTTCTTC. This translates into CASSPEGFTPNEQFF.

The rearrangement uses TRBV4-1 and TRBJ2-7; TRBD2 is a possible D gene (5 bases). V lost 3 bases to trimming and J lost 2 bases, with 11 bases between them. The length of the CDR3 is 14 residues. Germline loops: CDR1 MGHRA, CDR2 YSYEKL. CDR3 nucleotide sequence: TGCGCCAGCAGCCAGAAGGCGGGTACCTACGAGCAGTACTTC. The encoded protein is CASSQKAGTYEQYF.

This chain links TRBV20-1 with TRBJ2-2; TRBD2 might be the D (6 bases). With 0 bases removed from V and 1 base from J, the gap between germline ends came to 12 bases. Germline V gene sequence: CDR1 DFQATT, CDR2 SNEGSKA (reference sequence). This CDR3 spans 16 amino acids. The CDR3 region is CSARDRGILNTGELFF. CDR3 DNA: TGCAGTGCTAGAGATCGGGGGATCTTGAACACCGGGGAGCTGTTTTTT.

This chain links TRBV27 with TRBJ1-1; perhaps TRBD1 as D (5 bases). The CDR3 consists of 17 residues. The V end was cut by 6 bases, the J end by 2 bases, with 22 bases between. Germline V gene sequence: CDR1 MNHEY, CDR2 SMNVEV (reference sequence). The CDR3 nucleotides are TGTGCCAGCAGCTCCATACACGGCGCTCAGGGTAACACTGAAGCTTTCTTT. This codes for CASSSIHGAQGNTEAFF.

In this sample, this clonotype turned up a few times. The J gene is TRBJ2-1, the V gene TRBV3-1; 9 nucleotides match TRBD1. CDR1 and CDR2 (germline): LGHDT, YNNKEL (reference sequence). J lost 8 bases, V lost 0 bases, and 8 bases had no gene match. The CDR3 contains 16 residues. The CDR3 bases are TGTGCCAGCAGCCAAGATCACGCACAGGGGGCATATGAGCAGTTCTTC. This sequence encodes CASSQDHAQGAYEQFF.

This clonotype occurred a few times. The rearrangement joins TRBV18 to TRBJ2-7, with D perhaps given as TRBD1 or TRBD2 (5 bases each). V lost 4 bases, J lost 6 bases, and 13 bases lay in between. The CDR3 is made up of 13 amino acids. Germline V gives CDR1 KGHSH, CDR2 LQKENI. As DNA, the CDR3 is TGTGCCAGCTCACTGGCCCGTGGGGGCGAGCAGTACTTC. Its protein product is CASSLARGGEQYF.

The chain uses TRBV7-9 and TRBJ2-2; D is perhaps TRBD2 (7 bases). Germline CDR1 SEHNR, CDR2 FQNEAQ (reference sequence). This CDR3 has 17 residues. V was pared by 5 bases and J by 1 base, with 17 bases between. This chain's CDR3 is CASSPKGGILNTGELFF. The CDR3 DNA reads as TGTGCCAGCAGCCCAAAGGGGGGGATTTTGAACACCGGGGAGCTGTTTTTT.

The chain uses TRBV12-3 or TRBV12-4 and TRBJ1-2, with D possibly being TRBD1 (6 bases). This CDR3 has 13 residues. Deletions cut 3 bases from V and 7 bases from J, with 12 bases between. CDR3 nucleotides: TGTGCCAGCAGTTTTGACAGGTTTAGTGGCTACACCTTC. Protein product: CASSFDRFSGYTF.

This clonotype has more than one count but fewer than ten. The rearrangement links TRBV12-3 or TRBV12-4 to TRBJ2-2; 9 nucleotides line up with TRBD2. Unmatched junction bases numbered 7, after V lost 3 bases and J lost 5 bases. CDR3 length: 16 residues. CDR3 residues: CASSFKAGGGTGELFF. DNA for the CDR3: TGTGCCAGCAGTTTCAAAGCGGGAGGTGGGACCGGGGAGCTGTTTTTT.

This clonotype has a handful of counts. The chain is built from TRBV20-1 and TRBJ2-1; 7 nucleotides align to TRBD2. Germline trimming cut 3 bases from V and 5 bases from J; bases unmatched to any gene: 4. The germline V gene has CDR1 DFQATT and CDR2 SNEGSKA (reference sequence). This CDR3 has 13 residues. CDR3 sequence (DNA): TGCAGTGCTAGCGGGAGGTTCGACAATGAGCAGTTCTTC. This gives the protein CSASGRFDNEQFF.

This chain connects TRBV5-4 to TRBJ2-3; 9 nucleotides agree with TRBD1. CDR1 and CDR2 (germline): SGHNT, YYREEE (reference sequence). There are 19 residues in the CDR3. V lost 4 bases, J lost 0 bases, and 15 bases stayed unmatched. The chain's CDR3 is CASSPNPGRDRASTDTQYF. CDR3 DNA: TGTGCCAGCAGCCCAAACCCAGGCCGGGACAGGGCTAGCACAGATACGCAGTATTTT.

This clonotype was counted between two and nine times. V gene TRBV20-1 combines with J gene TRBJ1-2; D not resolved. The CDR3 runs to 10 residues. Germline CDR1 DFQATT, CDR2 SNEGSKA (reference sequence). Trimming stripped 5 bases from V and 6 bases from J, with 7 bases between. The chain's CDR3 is CSAGPDGYTF. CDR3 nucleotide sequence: TGCAGTGCTGGTCCGGATGGCTACACCTTC.

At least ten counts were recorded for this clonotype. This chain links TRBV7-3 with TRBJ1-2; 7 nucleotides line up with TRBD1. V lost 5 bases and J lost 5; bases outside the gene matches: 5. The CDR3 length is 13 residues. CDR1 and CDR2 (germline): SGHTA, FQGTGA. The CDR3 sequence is CASSPGTVYGYTF. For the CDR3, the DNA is TGTGCCAGCAGCCCCGGGACAGTTTATGGCTACACCTTC.